This TCR beta chain was identified during a study of OX40 agonist ivuxolimab in advanced cancers. Here immunoSEQ multiplex PCR was the method, and the copy in TCRdb shows in-frame clones only, minus some. The sample contains 45,000 to 55,000 clones, approximately 88% of which appear only once. Per the germline V gene, CDR1 is SEHNR and CDR2 is FQNEAQ (reference sequence). The CDR3 totals 14 residues. Trimming removed 5 bases at V and 0 bases at J, with 10 bases between. This clonotype was sampled from an adult with an advanced solid tumor such as melanoma, head and neck, liver or kidney cancer. The material was CD4+ or CD8+ T cells sorted from blood, obtained in a trial of the OX40 agonist ivuxolimab. The chain employs TRBV7-9 and TRBJ1-1; a possible D gene is TRBD1 (5 bases). As DNA, the CDR3 is TGTGCCAGCAGCGCCGGGACGGTGAACACTGAAGCTTTCTTT. Protein sequence: CASSAGTVNTEAFF.